Following are 26 T cell receptor beta chains from one sample sequenced in a study of blood T cell repertoires in COVID-19. Sequencing used immunoSEQ multiplex PCR; TCRdb keeps in-frame clones, though not all of them. This sample has some 85,000 clones, with approximately 80% found just once. Sequenced sample: peripheral blood. These receptors were collected from a woman of 80 years or more with acute or convalescent COVID-19.

The V and J genes are TRBV7-2 and TRBJ1-4; 8 nucleotides agree with TRBD1. Germline V gene lookup returns CDR1 SGHTA and CDR2 FQGNSA. J gave up 3 bases and V 1 base, and 7 bases lay outside the gene matches. This CDR3 spans 17 amino acids. DNA of the CDR3: TGTGCCAGCAGCTTAGTGTCCAGGGGGCAGGCTAATGAAAAACTGTTTTTT. Translating it yields CASSLVSRGQANEKLFF.

V gene TRBV5-4 combines with J gene TRBJ2-3, with a weak D call TRBD2 (6 bases). Germline V gene data show CDR1 as SGHNT and CDR2 as YYREEE (reference sequence). The CDR3 covers 14 residues. The V end was cut by 2 bases, the J end by 2 bases, with 9 bases between. CDR3 DNA sequence: TGTGCCAGCAGCTTTAGCGGATCCACAGATACGCAGTATTTT. Translation: CASSFSGSTDTQYF.

The rearrangement uses TRBV3-1 (or the pseudogene TRBV3-2) and TRBJ2-1, with D unresolved. V lost 4 bases and J lost 5, with 18 bases in between. CDR3 length: 16 residues. Germline V lookup: CDR1 LGHDT, CDR2 YNNKEL (reference sequence). Here the CDR3 DNA reads TGTGCCAGCAGCCCCAAGACTCAAACGCTCCACAATGAGCAGTTCTTC. Residues: CASSPKTQTLHNEQFF.

The chain recombines TRBV20-1 with TRBJ1-5; no firm D call. The CDR3 loop spans 13 amino acids. Per the germline V gene, CDR1 is DFQATT and CDR2 is SNEGSKA (reference sequence). V lost 3 bases, J lost 6 bases, and 12 bases lay in between. The CDR3 region has the DNA TGCAGTGCTAGTGGTGGGAGCGGTCAGCCCCAGCATTTT. Its translation is CSASGGSGQPQHF.

The V and J genes are TRBV18 and TRBJ2-2, with TRBD1 identical over 8 bases. Trimming removed 4 bases from V and 3 bases from J; junction bases left unmatched: 10. The CDR3 is 17 amino acids. Germline CDR1 reads KGHSH; CDR2 reads LQKENI. CDR3 protein: CASSHQWTGSDTGELFF. The CDR3 nucleotides read TGTGCCAGCTCACACCAATGGACAGGGTCGGACACCGGGGAGCTGTTTTTT.

This clone has only a few counts. The CDR3 DNA is TGCGCCAGCAGCCCAGGGACAGGTTTGCTCTCTGGGGCCAACGTCCTGACTTTC. Translating gives CASSPGTGLLSGANVLTF. The genes are TRBV5-1 and TRBJ2-6; 8 bases match TRBD1. V was pared by 4 bases and J by 0 bases, with 9 bases of the junction left unmatched. The germline V gene has CDR1 SGHRS and CDR2 YFSETQ. The CDR3 runs to 18 residues.

This chain links TRBV7-9 with TRBJ2-7; 9 bases match TRBD1. Per the germline V gene, CDR1 is SEHNR and CDR2 is FQNEAQ (reference sequence). J was trimmed by 0 bases and V by 4 bases; bases with no gene match: 4. CDR3 length equals 15 residues. The chain's CDR3 is CASSSLGQGSYEQYF. In nucleotides, the CDR3 is TGTGCCAGCAGCTCCTTGGGACAGGGCTCCTACGAGCAGTACTTC.

In DNA form, the CDR3 reads TGTGCCAGCAGCTTTGAGCAAAATCAGCCCCAGCATTTT. Protein product: CASSFEQNQPQHF. V usage is TRBV5-6 and J usage is TRBJ1-5; D gene unclear. Deletions cut 2 bases from V and 4 bases from J, with 7 bases between. This CDR3 is 13 amino acids long. Germline assignment: CDR1 SGHDT and CDR2 YYEEEE.

The chain carries TRBV11-1 and TRBJ1-3; D is undetermined. V was trimmed by 5 bases and J by 3 bases, leaving 11 bases between them. This CDR3 has 14 amino acids. Per germline, CDR1 SGHAT and CDR2 FQDESV (reference sequence). CDR3 nucleotide sequence: TGTGCCAGCAGCCGCAGCGACGGTGGAAACACCATATATTTT. This gives the protein CASSRSDGGNTIYF.

CDR3 region: CASRNGLVYEQYF. The CDR3 region has the DNA TGTGCCAGCAGAAACGGACTAGTCTACGAGCAGTACTTC. The chain couples TRBV6-6 to TRBJ2-7; TRBD2 matches 7 bases. Per germline, CDR1 MNHNY and CDR2 SVGAGI (reference sequence). V shed 6 bases and J 3 bases; nucleotides not matched to a gene: 5. CDR3 length: 13 amino acids.

The chain links TRBV7-2 to TRBJ2-1; 8 bases match TRBD2. Germline assignment: CDR1 SGHTA and CDR2 FQGNSA. After removal of 5 bases from V and 4 bases from J, the junction contained 7 bases not matched to a gene. This CDR3 has 15 amino acids. The CDR3 nucleotides read TGTGCCAGCAGCCCAAGCGGGAGTCCATACAATGAGCAGTTCTTC. Protein: CASSPSGSPYNEQFF.

The J gene is TRBJ2-2, the V gene TRBV19; TRBD1 matches at 9 bases. The germline V gene has CDR1 LNHDA and CDR2 SQIVND (reference sequence). V lost 4 bases, J lost 4 bases, and 4 bases stayed unmatched. The CDR3 extends over 15 amino acids. CDR3: CASSTGGQGTGELFF. The CDR3 DNA follows: TGTGCCAGTAGTACCGGGGGACAGGGCACCGGGGAGCTGTTTTTT.

J is TRBJ2-1 and V is TRBV3-1 (or the pseudogene TRBV3-2), with TRBD2 matching over 13 bases. This CDR3 has 18 residues. CDR1 and CDR2 from the germline V gene are LGHDT and YNNKEL (reference sequence). Trimming removed 5 bases from V and 1 base from J; junction bases left unmatched: 8. CDR3 sequence reads: CASSSRSTSGRSYNEQFF. CDR3 DNA: TGTGCCAGCAGCTCAAGGTCGACTAGCGGGAGGTCCTACAATGAGCAGTTCTTC.

This rearrangement joins TRBV7-6 to TRBJ2-3; 8 bases are shared with TRBD1. The ends lost 5 bases at V and 3 bases at J; junction bases unmatched: 4. Germline loops: CDR1 SGHVS, CDR2 FNYEAQ. The length of the CDR3 is 14 residues. This CDR3 is CASSQRQGTDTQYF. In nucleotides, the CDR3 is TGTGCCAGCAGCCAGCGACAGGGGACAGATACGCAGTATTTT.

This clone occurred a few times. The gene calls are TRBV5-1 and TRBJ1-4; no clear D. V was cut by 0 bases and J by 2 bases, with 11 bases left in between. The CDR3 is 16 amino acids. CDR1 SGHRS and CDR2 YFSETQ come from the germline V gene. The CDR3 nucleotides read TGCGCCAGCAGCTTGGCCCCGGGAGGGACTAATGAAAAACTGTTTTTT. It translates to CASSLAPGGTNEKLFF.

This clone turned up a few times. V gene TRBV5-1 combines with J gene TRBJ2-1; 13 bases line up with TRBD2. This CDR3 comprises 15 residues. The ends lost 9 bases at V and 8 bases at J; junction bases unmatched: 11. Germline CDR1 reads SGHRS; CDR2 reads YFSETQ. The CDR3 DNA reads as TGCGCCATCATCAGGACTAGCGGGAGTATCTATGAGCAGTTCTTC. Its translation is CAIIRTSGSIYEQFF.

This clone appeared a few times. The genes are TRBV7-9 and TRBJ1-2, with TRBD1 as a possible D gene (6 bases). The CDR3 is made up of 13 amino acids. Germline loops: CDR1 SEHNR, CDR2 FQNEAQ (reference sequence). V lost 7 bases and J 4 bases, leaving 13 bases between the germline ends. In DNA, the CDR3 is TGTGCCAGCACACTGGACAGCACCTATGGCTACACCTTC. As protein: CASTLDSTYGYTF. Drawing the rest from reference TRBV7-9 and TRBJ1-2, the complete variable domain is DTGVSQNPRHKITKRGQNVTFRCDPISEHNRLYWYRQTLGQGPEFLTYFQNEAQLEKSRLLSDRFSAERPKGSFSTLEIQRTEQGDSAMYLCASTLDSTYGYTFGSGTRLTVV.

This clone was recorded only once. J is TRBJ2-7 and V is TRBV9; TRBD2 is a possible D gene (6 bases). The germline V gene has CDR1 SGDLS and CDR2 YYNGEE. V lost 0 bases and J lost 1, with 14 bases in between. The CDR3 runs 16 residues. For the CDR3, the DNA is TGTGCCAGCAGCGTAGGGATGGCGGGGAAGTCCTACGAGCAGTACTTC. Encoded protein: CASSVGMAGKSYEQYF.

V gene TRBV30 combines with J gene TRBJ1-2, with 10 bases aligning to TRBD1. The CDR3 has 14 residues. Unmatched junction bases numbered 6, after V lost 5 bases and J lost 3 bases. CDR1 GTSNPN and CDR2 SVGIG come from the germline V gene (reference sequence). This CDR3 is CAWAGQGPYYGYTF. The CDR3 DNA reads TGTGCCTGGGCGGGACAGGGGCCATACTATGGCTACACCTTC. The variable domain in full, completed from reference TRBV30 and TRBJ1-2, reads SQTIHQWPATLVQPVGSPLSLECTVEGTSNPNLYWYRQAAGRGLQLLFYSVGIGQISSEVPQNLSASRPQDRQFILSSKKLLLSDSGFYLCAWAGQGPYYGYTFGSGTRLTVV.

In its sample, this clone was seen a few times. This rearrangement joins TRBV15 to TRBJ2-3; tentatively, D is TRBD1 (5 bases). There are 12 residues in the CDR3. The V end lost 5 bases, the J end lost 5 bases, and 8 bases lay between the germline ends. CDR1 and CDR2 (germline): LNHNV, YYDKDF (reference sequence). The CDR3 region is CATSVQGDTQYF. The CDR3 nucleotides are TGTGCCACCAGCGTTCAGGGAGATACGCAGTATTTT.

This chain connects TRBV6-5 to TRBJ1-1, with TRBD1 identical over 11 bases. Per the germline V gene, CDR1 is MNHEY and CDR2 is SVGAGI. J gave up 4 bases and V 6 bases, and 4 bases lay outside the gene matches. CDR3 size: 14 residues. The CDR3 loop reads CASSRGTGGTEAFF. DNA for the CDR3: TGTGCCAGCAGCCGCGGGACAGGGGGCACTGAAGCTTTCTTT.

The gene calls are TRBV24-1 and TRBJ2-2; 8 nucleotides agree with TRBD2. The V and J ends lost 3 bases and 6 bases, in that order; junction bases with no gene match: 8. CDR1 and CDR2 from the germline V gene are KGHDR and SFDVKD. The CDR3 is 16 amino acids. The CDR3 spells CATSDPRGGTPGELFF. The CDR3 DNA sequence: TGTGCCACCAGTGATCCCCGGGGGGGGACCCCCGGGGAGCTGTTTTTT.

The chain uses TRBV5-4 and TRBJ2-1; TRBD1 aligns across 7 bases. CDR3 length: 13 residues. The V and J ends lost 6 bases and 3 bases, in that order; junction bases with no gene match: 3. Germline CDR1 is SGHNT and CDR2 is YYREEE (reference sequence). The CDR3: CASIGDSYNEQFF. The CDR3 DNA sequence: TGTGCCAGCATAGGGGACAGCTACAATGAGCAGTTCTTC.

The rearrangement uses TRBV5-1 and TRBJ1-4; D call uncertain. Germline V gene lookup returns CDR1 SGHRS and CDR2 YFSETQ. The CDR3 is 15 amino acids. V gave up 0 bases and J gave up 0 bases, with 6 bases separating them. The CDR3 here is CASSLEATTNEKLFF. CDR3 nucleotide sequence: TGCGCCAGCAGCTTGGAAGCGACAACTAATGAAAAACTGTTTTTT.

The chain uses TRBV5-1 and TRBJ2-5; TRBD2 matches at 11 bases. The V and J ends lost 1 base and 5 bases, in that order; junction bases with no gene match: 7. The CDR3 covers 16 residues. Per the germline V gene, CDR1 is SGHRS and CDR2 is YFSETQ. This CDR3 reads CASSLMLAGGRETQYF. CDR3 bases: TGCGCCAGCAGCTTGATGCTAGCGGGGGGTCGGGAGACCCAGTACTTC.

This clone showed up just a few times. The chain joins TRBV2 to TRBJ2-7, with D tentatively TRBD2 (5 bases). This CDR3 region has 15 residues. The V and J ends lost 4 bases and 1 base respectively, with 14 bases between them. Germline V gene lookup returns CDR1 SNHLY and CDR2 FYNNEI. The CDR3 DNA reads as TGTGCCAGCAGTGGTTGGGTGGGAGCGTCCTACGAGCAGTACTTC. It yields the protein CASSGWVGASYEQYF.